This T cell receptor (beta chain) was retrieved from a study of T cell responses to AZD1222 COVID-19 vaccine (dated by TCRdb to the early 2020s). Context from the whole study: AZD1222 recipients whose second dose came at about 4 weeks and those whose second dose came at about 12 weeks were combined into one group, since spike-specific TCR depth and breadth did not differ between the two schedules. TCR sequencing covered more than 230 trial participants: about 210 given two doses of AZD1222 and 26 given two doses of MenACWY control vaccine. Trial participants were enrolled by age into subgroups of 18-55, 56-69 and 70-plus years, and roughly 160, 29 and 62 TCR-sequenced participants, respectively, were included in these subgroups. Study-wide findings and limitations: Most participants were white British and females outnumbered males, and the authors suggested that clonal diversity may have been underestimated. After two AZD1222 doses, spike-specific TCR breadth and depth were significantly higher than at day 0 and than in MenACWY recipients. The 56-69-year group was small, and its depth increase did not reach significance, likely because of low power. Conclusions about previously exposed vaccinees are limited, since just a handful of AZD1222 recipients were seropositive for SARS-CoV-2 at baseline. Nearly half of unique spike-specific TCRs reportedly recognized epitopes outside regions mutated in the B.1.351 and B.1.1.7 variants. No day 14 peak-response samples were available, so repertoires were characterized only after the peak T cell response. The whole spike protein was spanned by vaccine-associated CD4 TCRs, and dominant responses were seen in regions 160-218 and 743-854.

The CDR3 contains 13 residues, cysteine and phenylalanine counted. Only CDR3 DNA remains: 39 bases, in frame from the first base. The V end loses 7 bases and the J end loses 8 bases, and a stretch of 15 bases separates them. Per the germline V gene (reference sequence), GTSNPN is the CDR1 and SVGIG is the CDR2. The CDR3 regions of human TCRbeta chains were analyzed by immunosequencing. Concerning the study's data processing: TCRs in the repertoires were compared against a reference library of SARS-CoV-2-specific TCRs that had been generated with the MIRA antigen-specificity platform. Breadth was defined as the fraction of unique TCRs that were SARS-CoV-2-associated, and depth was defined as the fraction of total T cells that were SARS-CoV-2-associated. Using the MIRA data, each spike-specific TCR was assigned both to the spike region to which the TCR was reactive and to a CD4 or CD8 class. Log10-transformed breadth and depth values were compared by one-way ANOVA with Sidak's multiple comparisons tests. TCRdb stores this immuneACCESS table with in-frame sequences only. Part of the clones is absent; in the studies checked, under half of the shortfall reflects unresolved V genes, and no reason is known for the rest. V and J calls plus clone size are reproduced from that table; the DNA served to infer D and trimming. For this sample there are around 79,000 clones; 70% to 90% appear just once. Roughly 1.6% of the sample goes to the ten largest clones.

The time point label on this specimen signifies: baseline before first vaccination. Vaccinee samples were obtained from the UK trials COV001 and COV002, which included a single-blind randomized controlled phase 2/3 trial of AZD1222 (ChAdOx1 nCoV-19) in healthy adults. For TCRbeta chain sequencing, PBMC samples were collected from trial participants at day 0 and at day 28 after the second dose. Comment on this clone: Its antigen remains undetermined. Qualities for individual bases were not recorded, and no much larger clone is one base off.

The sample was peripheral blood, taken on day 0 of AZD1222 vaccination. The sequence joins TRBV30 to TRBJ1-6, and perhaps TRBD1 as D gene, on 5 matching bases. This clonotype originated in an adult in good health. The DNA is as follows: TGTGCCTCGTCCCGGGACGGGGATTCACCCCTCCACTTT. The encoded protein is CASSRDGDSPLHF.